This T cell receptor beta chain was identified during a study of T cells in Graves' hyperthyroidism and ophthalmopathy. This clonotype was detected ten times or more. The CDR3 sequence is 13 residues long. Trimming removed 5 bases at V and 8 bases at J, with 12 bases between. Germline V lookup: CDR1 MDHEN, CDR2 SYDVKM. Researchers took RNA transcripts and amplified the TCR beta CDR3 regions from them. The TCR CDR3 first-round RT-PCR relied on the HTBI primer set. TCRdb reprocessed the multiplex PCR reads via MiXCR and lists one record per CDR3 protein. This sample has about 290,000 distinct CDR3 sequences; 12% to 15% occur once, and the top ten carry approximately 7.9%. Using around 10 ml of fresh peripheral blood, PBMCs were prepared.

This chain links TRBV28 with TRBJ2-2, with D tentatively TRBD1 (6 bases). The clonotype originates from a woman aged 40 to 50 with Graves' hyperthyroidism. The sequencing sample was made of blood. This chain's CDR3 is CASSTGTSGELFF. The CDR3 nucleotides are TGTGCCAGCAGTACCGGGACAAGTGGGGAGCTGTTTTTT.